A single sample gave rise to the 15 T cell receptor beta chains below, sequenced in a study of regulatory T cells in long-lasting Graves disease. Time point meaning: newly diagnosed GD, antithyroid drugs for less than 3 months. The TCR library used RNA extracted from PBMCs. CDR3 regions were amplified by Arm-PCR using iRepertoire HTBI primers to build TCR beta libraries. TCRdb independently ran MiXCR on the multiplex PCR reads; one entry per CDR3 protein. Of 350,000 to 550,000 distinct CDR3 sequences listed, 15% to 20% are singletons. These data were likewise used in another study, on T cells in Graves' hyperthyroidism and ophthalmopathy.

This specimen consisted of peripheral blood mononuclear cells (PBMCs), obtained at new diagnosis, from a patient treated with antithyroid drugs. The receptors stem from a woman between 18 and 29 years old with Graves disease.

This rearrangement joins TRBV5-5 to TRBJ2-3, with 10 bases fitting TRBD2. Germline V CDR1 and CDR2: SGHKS, YYEKEE (reference sequence). The J segment lost 4 bases and the V segment lost 2 bases, leaving 16 bases of the junction unmatched. CDR3 length: 19 amino acids. CDR3 bases: TGTGCCAGCAGCTTACAGGGACTAACTAGCGGGGCGCACGCAGATACGCAGTATTTT. Its protein is CASSLQGLTSGAHADTQYF.

This sequence joins TRBV20-1 and TRBJ2-3, with D uncertain. The CDR3 is 11 residues long. Germline V lookup: CDR1 DFQATT, CDR2 SNEGSKA (reference sequence). V was trimmed by 5 bases and J by 5 bases, leaving 8 bases between them. The CDR3 DNA is TGCAGTGCTGGACCTAAAGATACGCAGTATTTT. It is translated as CSAGPKDTQYF.

V is TRBV30 and J is TRBJ2-7, with 9 bases aligning to TRBD2. The CDR3 is made up of 14 amino acids. Trimming removed 2 bases from V and 4 bases from J; junction bases left unmatched: 6. Germline V gene data show CDR1 as GTSNPN and CDR2 as SVGIG (reference sequence). The CDR3 sequence is CAWSIAGAGYEQYF. CDR3 DNA sequence: TGTGCCTGGAGTATAGCGGGAGCCGGGTACGAGCAGTACTTC.

The chain couples TRBV6-2 or TRBV6-3 to TRBJ1-4; D is possibly TRBD1 (6 bases). The CDR3 extends over 18 amino acids. The ends were cut back, 2 bases at V and 2 bases at J, with 18 bases in the middle. From germline, CDR1 is MNHEY and CDR2 SVGEGT. Here the CDR3 DNA reads TGTGCCAGCAGTTACCATAGGGACACTAAAAGGACTAATGAAAAACTGTTTTTT. Protein: CASSYHRDTKRTNEKLFF.

This clonotype was recorded many times. The rearrangement joins TRBV6-9 to TRBJ1-2, with TRBD1 as a possible D gene (5 bases). Trimming took off 4 bases at V and 5 bases at J, with 14 bases between the two ends. The length of the CDR3 is 14 residues. Germline assignment: CDR1 MNHGY and CDR2 SVAAGI. The CDR3 loop reads CASSSPGLGYGYTF. In nucleotides, the CDR3 is TGTGCCAGCAGTTCCCCGGGGCTTGGGTATGGCTACACCTTC.

This chain uses TRBV3-1 with TRBJ1-1; TRBD1 matches at 8 bases. V trimming: 3 bases; J trimming: 9 bases; junction bases outside the gene matches: 9. Germline V CDR1 and CDR2: LGHDT, YNNKEL (reference sequence). The CDR3 length is 14 residues. The CDR3 sequence is CASSHLRARGQAFF. DNA of the CDR3: TGTGCCAGCAGCCACCTCCGCGCCAGGGGGCAAGCTTTCTTT.

This clonotype has ten or more counts. CDR3: CASSLIFEQFF. The CDR3 DNA reads as TGTGCCAGCAGCTTAATTTTTGAGCAGTTCTTC. The chain joins TRBV7-2 to TRBJ2-1; no firm D call. Germline V gene sequence: CDR1 SGHTA, CDR2 FQGNSA. Trimming pared 2 bases from V and 9 bases from J, leaving 5 bases between. This CDR3 is 11 amino acids long.

There are a few counts of this clonotype. This chain links TRBV20-1 with TRBJ2-7; D remains ambiguous. Trimming shortened V by 3 bases and J by 7 bases, and 19 bases separated the two germline ends. There are 14 residues in the CDR3. Germline assignment: CDR1 DFQATT and CDR2 SNEGSKA (reference sequence). CDR3 bases: TGCAGTGCTAGGGACCGGCGTAGGGTACGGGAGCAGTACTTC. Translating gives CSARDRRRVREQYF.

This chain links TRBV6-2 or TRBV6-3 with TRBJ2-1; 14 positions match TRBD2. CDR3 length: 17 residues. The trim removed 8 bases at V and 1 base at J, leaving 7 bases unmatched. CDR1 and CDR2 (germline): MNHEY, SVGEGT. The CDR3 nucleotides read TGTGCCAGCCGGGGACTAGCGGGAGTTTGGTCCTACAATGAGCAGTTCTTC. Translation gives CASRGLAGVWSYNEQFF.

Here the CDR3 reads CSALGGLGRGEQYF. The CDR3 DNA reads as TGCAGTGCCCTCGGGGGCCTCGGGAGGGGCGAGCAGTACTTC. The rearrangement joins TRBV20-1 to TRBJ2-7; 8 positions agree with TRBD2. Germline V gives CDR1 DFQATT, CDR2 SNEGSKA (reference sequence). J gave up 6 bases and V 6 bases, and 13 bases lay outside the gene matches. The CDR3 consists of 14 residues.

This clonotype was detected only a few times. J is TRBJ1-4 and V is TRBV20-1; 7 nucleotides line up with TRBD1. J lost 3 bases, V lost 3 bases, and 7 bases had no gene match. This CDR3 comprises 15 residues. CDR1 and CDR2 (germline): DFQATT, SNEGSKA (reference sequence). The CDR3 nucleotides are TGCAGTGCTAGCAGCCCAGGGGGGGCTAATGAAAAACTGTTTTTT. Protein product: CSASSPGGANEKLFF.

This rearrangement joins TRBV28 to TRBJ1-4, with D unclear. Germline V gene data show CDR1 as MDHEN and CDR2 as SYDVKM. With 3 bases removed from V and 8 bases from J, the gap between germline ends came to 10 bases. This CDR3 comprises 13 residues. The CDR3 DNA reads as TGTGCCAGCAGTTTTAGGATCAGGGAAAAACTGTTTTTT. Encoded protein: CASSFRIREKLFF.

The sample holds many counts of this clonotype. CDR3 in DNA: TGTGCCAGCAGCTTAGCCGGTCAGAGCCCCTACGAGCAGTACTTC. Amino acids: CASSLAGQSPYEQYF. The chain employs TRBV7-2 and TRBJ2-7; the D is unclear. With 0 bases removed from V and 2 bases from J, the gap between germline ends came to 11 bases. The CDR3 is made up of 15 amino acids. Germline V gene sequence: CDR1 SGHTA, CDR2 FQGNSA.

This clonotype was found many times. The chain carries TRBV5-6 and TRBJ2-7, with TRBD2 identical over 12 bases. The V and J ends lost 0 bases and 4 bases, in that order; junction bases with no gene match: 2. The CDR3 runs 15 residues. In germline, CDR1 is SGHDT, CDR2 YYEEEE. The chain's CDR3 is CASSLDLAGGYEQYF. The CDR3 region has the DNA TGTGCCAGCAGCTTGGATCTAGCGGGAGGGTACGAGCAGTACTTC.

This clonotype has just a few counts. The V and J genes are TRBV7-9 and TRBJ2-7, with TRBD2 as a possible D gene (6 bases). Trimming left V 4 bases short and J 8 bases short, with 18 bases between. Looked up from germline, CDR1 is SEHNR and CDR2 is FQNEAQ (reference sequence). The CDR3 spans 14 residues. CDR3 protein: CASSSSWGERKQYF. DNA for the CDR3: TGTGCCAGCAGCTCATCTTGGGGGGAGAGGAAGCAGTACTTC.